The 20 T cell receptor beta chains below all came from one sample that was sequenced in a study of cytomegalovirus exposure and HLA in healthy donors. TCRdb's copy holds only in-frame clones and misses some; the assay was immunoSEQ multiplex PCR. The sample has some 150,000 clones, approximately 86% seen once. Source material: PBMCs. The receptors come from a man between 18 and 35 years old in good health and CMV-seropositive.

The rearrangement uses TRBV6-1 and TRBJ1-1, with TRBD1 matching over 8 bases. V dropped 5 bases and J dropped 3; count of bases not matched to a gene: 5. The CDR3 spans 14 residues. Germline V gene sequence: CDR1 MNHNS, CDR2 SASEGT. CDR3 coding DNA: TGTGCCAGCAGTCTTCGGACAGGGCACACTGAAGCTTTCTTT. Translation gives CASSLRTGHTEAFF.

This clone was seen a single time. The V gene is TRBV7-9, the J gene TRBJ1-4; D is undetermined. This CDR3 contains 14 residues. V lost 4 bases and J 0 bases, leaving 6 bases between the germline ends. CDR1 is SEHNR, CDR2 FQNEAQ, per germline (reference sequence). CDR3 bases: TGTGCCAGCAGCTCAGCCGCAACTAATGAAAAACTGTTTTTT. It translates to CASSSAATNEKLFF.

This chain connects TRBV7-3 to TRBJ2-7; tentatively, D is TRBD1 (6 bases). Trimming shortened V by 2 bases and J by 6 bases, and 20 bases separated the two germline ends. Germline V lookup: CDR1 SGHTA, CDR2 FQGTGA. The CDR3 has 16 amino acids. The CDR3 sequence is CASSLETGPFLGEQYF. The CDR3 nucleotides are TGTGCCAGCAGCTTAGAGACAGGCCCCTTCCTGGGCGAGCAGTACTTC.

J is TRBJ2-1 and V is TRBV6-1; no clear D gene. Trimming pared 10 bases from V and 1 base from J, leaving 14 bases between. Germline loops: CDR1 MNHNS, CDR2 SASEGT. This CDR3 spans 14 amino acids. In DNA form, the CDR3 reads TGTGCCACCTTATTAGACTTTTCCTACAATGAGCAGTTCTTC. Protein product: CATLLDFSYNEQFF.

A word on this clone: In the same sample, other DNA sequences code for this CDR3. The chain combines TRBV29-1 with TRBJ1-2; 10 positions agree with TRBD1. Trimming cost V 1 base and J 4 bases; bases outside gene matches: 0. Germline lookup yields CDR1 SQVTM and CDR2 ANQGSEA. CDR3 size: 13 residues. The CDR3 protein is CSVEGTGGYGYTF. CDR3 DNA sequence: TGCAGCGTTGAAGGGACAGGGGGCTATGGCTACACCTTC.

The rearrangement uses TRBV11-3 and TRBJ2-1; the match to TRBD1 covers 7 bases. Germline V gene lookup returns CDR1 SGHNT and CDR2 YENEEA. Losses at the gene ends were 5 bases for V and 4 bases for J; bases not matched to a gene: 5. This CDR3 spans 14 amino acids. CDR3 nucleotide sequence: TGTGCCAGCAGCCCACAGGGGTATTACAATGAGCAGTTCTTC. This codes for CASSPQGYYNEQFF.

The CDR3 DNA is TGTGCCAGCAGCCTGACCGAAGGGGGAGAGACCCAGTACTTC. Amino acid sequence: CASSLTEGGETQYF. This chain joins TRBV5-6 and TRBJ2-5; possible D gene TRBD1, 6 bases. The CDR3 runs to 14 residues. Deletions cut 4 bases from V and 4 bases from J, with 14 bases between. CDR1 SGHDT and CDR2 YYEEEE come from the germline V gene.

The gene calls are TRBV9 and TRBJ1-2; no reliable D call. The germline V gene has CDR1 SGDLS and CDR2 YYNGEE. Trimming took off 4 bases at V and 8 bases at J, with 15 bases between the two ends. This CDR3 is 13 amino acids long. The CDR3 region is CASSPSLFEGYTF. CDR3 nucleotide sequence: TGTGCCAGCAGCCCCTCCCTCTTTGAGGGCTACACCTTC.

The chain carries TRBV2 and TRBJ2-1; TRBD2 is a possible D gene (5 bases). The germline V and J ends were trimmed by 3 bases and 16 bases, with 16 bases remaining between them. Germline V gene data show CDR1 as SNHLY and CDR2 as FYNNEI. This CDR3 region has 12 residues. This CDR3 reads CASSDEGWSEFF. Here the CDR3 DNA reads TGTGCCAGCAGTGATGAGGGATGGAGCGAATTCTTC.

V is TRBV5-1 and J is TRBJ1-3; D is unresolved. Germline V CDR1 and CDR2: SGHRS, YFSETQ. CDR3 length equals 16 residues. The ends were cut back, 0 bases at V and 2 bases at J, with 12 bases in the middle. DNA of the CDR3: TGCGCCAGCAGCTTGGATCCGTCCCGGGCTGGAAACACCATATATTTT. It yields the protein CASSLDPSRAGNTIYF.

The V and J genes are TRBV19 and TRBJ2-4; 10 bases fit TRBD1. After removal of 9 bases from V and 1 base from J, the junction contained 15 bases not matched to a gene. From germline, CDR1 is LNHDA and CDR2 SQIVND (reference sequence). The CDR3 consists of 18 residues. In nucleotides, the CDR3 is TGTGCCAGCCTTCCGGGACAGGGGAGCGAGAGCGCCAAAAACATTCAGTACTTC. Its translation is CASLPGQGSESAKNIQYF.

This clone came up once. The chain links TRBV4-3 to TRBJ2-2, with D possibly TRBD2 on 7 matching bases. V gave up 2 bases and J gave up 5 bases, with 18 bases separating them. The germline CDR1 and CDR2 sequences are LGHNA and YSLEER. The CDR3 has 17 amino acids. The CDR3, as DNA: TGCGCCAGCAGCCAAAAGTCGGGGGGCATCGGAACCGGGGAGCTGTTTTTT. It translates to CASSQKSGGIGTGELFF.

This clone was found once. The CDR3 region is CASSTWEGELFF. The CDR3 DNA follows: TGTGCCAGCAGCACTTGGGAGGGGGAGCTGTTTTTT. V gene TRBV6-1 combines with J gene TRBJ2-2, with D possibly matching TRBD2 (5 bases). The germline V gene encodes CDR1 MNHNS and CDR2 SASEGT. V was shortened by 6 bases and J by 8 bases, with 10 bases between the two germline ends. The CDR3 consists of 12 residues.

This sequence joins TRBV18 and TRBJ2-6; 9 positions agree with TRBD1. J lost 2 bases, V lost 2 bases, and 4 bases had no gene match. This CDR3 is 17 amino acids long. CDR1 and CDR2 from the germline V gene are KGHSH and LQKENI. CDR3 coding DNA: TGTGCCAGCTCACCAAGGGGACAGGGAACTGGGGCCAACGTCCTGACTTTC. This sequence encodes CASSPRGQGTGANVLTF.

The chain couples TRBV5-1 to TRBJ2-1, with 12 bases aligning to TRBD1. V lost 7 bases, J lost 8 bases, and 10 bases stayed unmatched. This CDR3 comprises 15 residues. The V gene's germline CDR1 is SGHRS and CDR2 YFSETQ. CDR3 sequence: CASCLGQGANDEQFF. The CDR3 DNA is TGCGCCAGCTGCCTGGGACAGGGGGCGAATGATGAGCAGTTCTTC. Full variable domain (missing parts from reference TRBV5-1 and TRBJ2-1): KAGVTQTPRYLIKTRGQQVTLSCSPISGHRSVSWYQQTPGQGLQFLFEYFSETQRNKGNFPGRFSGRQFSNSRSEMNVSTLELGDSALYLCASCLGQGANDEQFFGPGTRLTVL.

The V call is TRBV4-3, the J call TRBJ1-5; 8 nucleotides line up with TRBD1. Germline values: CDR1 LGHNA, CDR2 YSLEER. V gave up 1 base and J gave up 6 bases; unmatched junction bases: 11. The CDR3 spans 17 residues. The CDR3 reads CASSQVLGQGIGQPQHF. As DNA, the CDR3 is TGCGCCAGCAGCCAAGTGTTAGGACAGGGAATCGGTCAGCCCCAGCATTTT.

The chain's CDR3 is CSVELAGGPADTQYF. CDR3 in DNA: TGCAGCGTTGAGTTAGCGGGGGGTCCGGCAGATACGCAGTATTTT. The genes are TRBV29-1 and TRBJ2-3, with TRBD2 matching over 10 bases. Per germline, CDR1 SQVTM and CDR2 ANQGSEA. The CDR3 runs 15 residues. V gave up 3 bases and J gave up 4 bases; unmatched junction bases: 7.

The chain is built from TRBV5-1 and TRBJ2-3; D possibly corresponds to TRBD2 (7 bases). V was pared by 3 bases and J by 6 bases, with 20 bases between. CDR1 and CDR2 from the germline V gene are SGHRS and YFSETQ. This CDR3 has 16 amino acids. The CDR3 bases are TGCGCCAGCAGCTACCCGTACGGGGGGCTAGACGATACGCAGTATTTT. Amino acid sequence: CASSYPYGGLDDTQYF.

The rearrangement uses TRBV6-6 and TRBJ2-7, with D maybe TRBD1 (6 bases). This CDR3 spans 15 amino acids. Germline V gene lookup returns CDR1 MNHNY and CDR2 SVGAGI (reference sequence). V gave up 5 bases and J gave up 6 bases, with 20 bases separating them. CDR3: CASSLSNRERGEQYF. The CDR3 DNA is TGTGCCAGCAGTCTATCTAACAGGGAGAGGGGCGAGCAGTACTTC.

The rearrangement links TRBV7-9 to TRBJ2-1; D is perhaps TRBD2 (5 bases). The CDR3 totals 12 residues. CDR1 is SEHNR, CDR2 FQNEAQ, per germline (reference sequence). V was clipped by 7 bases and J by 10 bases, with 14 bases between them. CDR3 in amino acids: CASTPHRGEQFF. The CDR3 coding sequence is TGTGCCAGCACTCCTCATCGAGGGGAGCAGTTCTTC.